The present entry profiles one T cell receptor (beta chain) with its context. The source of the sample is a study of monozygotic twins with inflammatory bowel disease. Whole blood served as the source of total RNA, and no T cell sorting took place. TCRdb processed the 5' RACE reads again and assigns one entry to each CDR3 protein, with no DNA. The sample table includes some 160,000 distinct CDR3 sequences. The CDR3 sequence is 18 residues long. Germline V CDR1 and CDR2: SGHRS, YFSETQ. The chain is built from TRBV5-1 and TRBJ2-2; absent DNA, TCRdb's TRBD1 call cannot be checked. This sequence originates from a human donor with ulcerative colitis or Crohn's disease, or a healthy co-twin of an affected twin (not recorded which). The specimen was blood. This CDR3 reads CASSLATRGQINTGELFF.